This T cell receptor (beta chain) was found in a study of blood T cell repertoires in COVID-19. V dropped 6 bases and J dropped 6; count of bases not matched to a gene: 11. Germline assignment: CDR1 SEHNR and CDR2 FQNEAQ (reference sequence). CDR3 length: 14 amino acids. Authors' methods: How many nucleated cells were present was estimated from reference gene primer amplification. The data were produced by immunoSEQ multiplex PCR, yet TCRdb's version contains in-frame clones alone and is incomplete. For V, J and clone size, that table is used; D and trimming come from the DNA. Of some 200,000 clones listed, more than 70% are singletons.

The chain couples TRBV7-9 to TRBJ2-7, with 7 positions matching TRBD1. The sequence derives from a middle-aged woman with acute COVID-19. The sequenced material came from PBMCs or T cells enriched from blood (not recorded which). The CDR3 DNA reads TGTGCCAGCAGAGCCGGGACAGCACCTTCCGAGCAGTACTTC. Protein: CASRAGTAPSEQYF. Full variable domain (missing parts from reference TRBV7-9 and TRBJ2-7): DTGVSQNPRHKITKRGQNVTFRCDPISEHNRLYWYRQTLGQGPEFLTYFQNEAQLEKSRLLSDRFSAERPKGSFSTLEIQRTEQGDSAMYLCASRAGTAPSEQYFGPGTRLTVT.